Sequencing of this TCR beta chain was carried out in a study of T cell responses to AZD1222 COVID-19 vaccine. Findings and limits, study-wide: Variant regions that are unmutated are reportedly the target of nearly half of spike-specific TCRs. The donor group comprised mostly white British people and more females; the analysis possibly underestimated clonal diversity.

The CDR3 has 13 residues. CDR1 is SNHLY, CDR2 FYNNEI, per germline. Trimming stripped 2 bases from V and 11 bases from J, with 10 bases between. As concerns this clone: Its target is unknown.

The method was immunoSEQ multiplex PCR; TCRdb's version includes in-frame clones alone and lacks a portion of them. Of 150,000 to 200,000 clones listed, roughly 92% are singletons. The sequence derives from an adult who received the AZD1222 COVID-19 vaccine. The chain links TRBV2 to TRBJ1-6; perhaps TRBD1 as D (6 bases). This specimen was peripheral blood, taken 28 days after the second AZD1222 dose. The CDR3 nucleotides are TGTGCCAGCAGTGAACCGGGGGCCACACCCCTCCACTTT. As protein: CASSEPGATPLHF.